One sample yielded the 3 T cell receptor beta chains listed below, sequenced in a study of CD8 T cells in ankylosing spondylitis. TCRdb redid the calling of the 5' RACE reads with MiXCR, one entry per CDR3 protein. The table shows about 150,000 distinct CDR3 sequences, with approximately 48% occurring only once. The sequencing sample was made of synovial fluid, either unsorted or a sorted T cell fraction (not recorded which). The source is a male donor with ankylosing spondylitis.

The gene calls are TRBV2 and TRBJ1-4, with D uncertain. V was pared by 4 bases and J by 7 bases, with 13 bases between. The CDR3 runs to 14 residues. Germline V lookup: CDR1 SNHLY, CDR2 FYNNEI. This chain's CDR3 is CASSALVLGEKLFF. The CDR3 nucleotides read TGTGCCAGCAGTGCGCTCGTCCTCGGTGAAAAACTGTTTTTT.

This sequence joins TRBV12-3 or TRBV12-4 and TRBJ2-2; a possible D gene is TRBD1 (6 bases). V lost 4 bases to trimming and J lost 1 base, with 13 bases between them. The CDR3 totals 16 residues. The CDR3 bases are TGTGCCAGCAGTTCAATCGACAGGAGGAACACCGGGGAGCTGTTTTTT. Encoded protein: CASSSIDRRNTGELFF.

This clonotype was observed a few times. This chain joins TRBV2 and TRBJ2-1; D ambiguous. The CDR3 is made up of 13 amino acids. Trimming left V 7 bases short and J 2 bases short, with 9 bases between. Germline CDR1 SNHLY, CDR2 FYNNEI. The CDR3 coding sequence is TGTGCCAGCATGCCGACTGCCTACAATGAGCAGTTCTTC. Translation gives CASMPTAYNEQFF.